The T cell receptor (beta chain) under discussion was sequenced for a study of cytomegalovirus exposure and HLA in healthy donors. Trimming at V came to 2 bases and at J to 5 bases, leaving 10 bases not matched to a gene. CDR3 length: 16 residues. Germline V CDR1 and CDR2: MDHEN, SYDVKM. The donors were in the 120-subject validation cohort, distinct from the roughly 720-subject first cohort. Measured with immunoSEQ multiplex PCR; TCRdb has only the in-frame clones, and not every one. Here the sample spans tens of thousands of clones, over 85% being singletons. Sequencing input: PBMCs. The receptor's source is a woman aged 18-30 years in good health and CMV-seronegative. The chain joins TRBV28 to TRBJ1-1, with 8 bases that match TRBD1. The CDR3 region has the DNA TGTGCCAGCAGTTTACGTCAGGGGGCTGGAGGTACTGAAGCTTTCTTT. Translation: CASSLRQGAGGTEAFF.